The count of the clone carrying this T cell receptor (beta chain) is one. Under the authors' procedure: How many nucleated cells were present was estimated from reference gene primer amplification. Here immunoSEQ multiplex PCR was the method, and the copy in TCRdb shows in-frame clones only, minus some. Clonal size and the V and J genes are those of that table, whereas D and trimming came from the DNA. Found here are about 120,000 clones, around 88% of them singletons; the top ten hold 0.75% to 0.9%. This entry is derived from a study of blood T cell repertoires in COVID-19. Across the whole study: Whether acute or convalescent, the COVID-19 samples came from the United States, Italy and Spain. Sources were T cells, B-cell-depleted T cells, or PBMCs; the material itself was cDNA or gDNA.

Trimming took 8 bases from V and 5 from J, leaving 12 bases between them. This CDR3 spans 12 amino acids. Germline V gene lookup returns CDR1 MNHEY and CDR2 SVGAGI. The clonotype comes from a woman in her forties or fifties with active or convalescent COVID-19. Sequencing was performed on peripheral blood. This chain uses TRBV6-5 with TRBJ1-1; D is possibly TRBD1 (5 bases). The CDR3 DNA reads TGTGCCAGCCCTAGGGGTGGTACTGAAGCTTTCTTT. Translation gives CASPRGGTEAFF.